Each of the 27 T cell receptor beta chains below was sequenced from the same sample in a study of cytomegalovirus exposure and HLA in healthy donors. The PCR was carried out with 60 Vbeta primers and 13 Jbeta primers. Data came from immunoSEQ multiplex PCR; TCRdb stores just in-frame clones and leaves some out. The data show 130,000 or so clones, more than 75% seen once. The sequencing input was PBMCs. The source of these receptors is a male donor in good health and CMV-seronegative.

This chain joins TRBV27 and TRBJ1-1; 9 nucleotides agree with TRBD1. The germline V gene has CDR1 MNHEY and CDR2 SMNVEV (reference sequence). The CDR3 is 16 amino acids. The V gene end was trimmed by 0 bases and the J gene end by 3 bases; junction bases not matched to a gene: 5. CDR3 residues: CASSLSGQGYDTEAFF. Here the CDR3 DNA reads TGTGCCAGCAGTTTATCGGGACAGGGTTACGACACTGAAGCTTTCTTT.

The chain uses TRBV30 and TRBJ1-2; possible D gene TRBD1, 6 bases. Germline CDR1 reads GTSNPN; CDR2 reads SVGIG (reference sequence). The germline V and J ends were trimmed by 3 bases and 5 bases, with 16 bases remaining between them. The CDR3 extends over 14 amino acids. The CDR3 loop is CAWRALTGLYGYTF. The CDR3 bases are TGTGCCTGGAGGGCCCTCACAGGGTTGTATGGCTACACCTTC.

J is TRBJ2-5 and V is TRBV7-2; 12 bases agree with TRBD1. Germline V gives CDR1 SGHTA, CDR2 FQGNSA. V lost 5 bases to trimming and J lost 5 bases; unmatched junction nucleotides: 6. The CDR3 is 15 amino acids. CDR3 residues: CASSPGTGGMETQYF. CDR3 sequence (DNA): TGTGCCAGCAGCCCCGGGACAGGGGGCATGGAGACCCAGTACTTC.

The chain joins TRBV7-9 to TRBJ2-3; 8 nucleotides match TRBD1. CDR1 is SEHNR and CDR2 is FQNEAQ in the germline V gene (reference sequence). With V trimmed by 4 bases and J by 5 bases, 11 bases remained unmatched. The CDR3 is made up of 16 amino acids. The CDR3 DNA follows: TGTGCCAGCAGCTCCCAGGGGGCCCTACCTCAAGATACGCAGTATTTT. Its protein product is CASSSQGALPQDTQYF.

CDR3 protein: CASSLERGGGYQETQYF. CDR3 coding DNA: TGTGCCAGCAGCTTAGAACGTGGCGGGGGGTACCAAGAGACCCAGTACTTC. The rearrangement uses TRBV7-8 and TRBJ2-5, with 8 bases fitting TRBD2. Germline V lookup: CDR1 SGHVS, CDR2 FQNEAQ. The CDR3 sequence is 17 residues long. V lost 1 base to trimming and J lost 0 bases; unmatched junction nucleotides: 7.

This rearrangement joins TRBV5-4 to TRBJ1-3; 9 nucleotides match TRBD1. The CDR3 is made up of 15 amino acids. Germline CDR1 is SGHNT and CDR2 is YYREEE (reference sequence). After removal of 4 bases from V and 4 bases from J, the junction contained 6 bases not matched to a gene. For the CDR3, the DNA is TGTGCCAGCAGCCGGGACAGGGCGGCGGGAAACACCATATATTTT. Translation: CASSRDRAAGNTIYF.

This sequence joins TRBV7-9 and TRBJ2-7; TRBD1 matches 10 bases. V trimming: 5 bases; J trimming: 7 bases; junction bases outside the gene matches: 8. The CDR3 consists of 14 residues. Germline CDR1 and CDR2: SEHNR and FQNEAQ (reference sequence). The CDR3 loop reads CASSLTGGAEEQYF. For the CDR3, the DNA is TGTGCCAGCAGCCTGACAGGGGGCGCGGAAGAGCAGTACTTC.

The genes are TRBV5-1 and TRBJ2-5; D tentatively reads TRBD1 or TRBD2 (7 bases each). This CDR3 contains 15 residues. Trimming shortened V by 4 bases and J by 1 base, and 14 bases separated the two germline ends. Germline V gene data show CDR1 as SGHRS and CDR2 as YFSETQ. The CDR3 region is CASSMGGGPQETQYF. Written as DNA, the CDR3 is TGCGCCAGCAGCATGGGAGGGGGCCCCCAAGAGACCCAGTACTTC.

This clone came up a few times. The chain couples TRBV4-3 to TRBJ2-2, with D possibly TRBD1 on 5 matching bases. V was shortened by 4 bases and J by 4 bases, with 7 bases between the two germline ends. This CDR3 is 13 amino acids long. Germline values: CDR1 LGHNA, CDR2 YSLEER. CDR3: CASSPTVTGELFF. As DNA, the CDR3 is TGCGCCAGCAGCCCGACAGTCACCGGGGAGCTGTTTTTT.

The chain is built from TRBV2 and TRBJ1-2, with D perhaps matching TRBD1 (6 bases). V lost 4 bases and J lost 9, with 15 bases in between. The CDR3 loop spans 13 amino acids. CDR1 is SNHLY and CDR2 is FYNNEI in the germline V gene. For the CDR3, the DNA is TGTGCCAGCAGTGGGGACAACCGAGACAGCTACACCTTC. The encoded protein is CASSGDNRDSYTF. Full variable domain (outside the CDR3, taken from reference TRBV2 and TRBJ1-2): EPEVTQTPSHQVTQMGQEVILRCVPISNHLYFYWYRQILGQKVEFLVSFYNNEISEKSEIFDDQFSVERPDGSNFTLKIRSTKLEDSAMYFCASSGDNRDSYTFGSGTRLTVV.

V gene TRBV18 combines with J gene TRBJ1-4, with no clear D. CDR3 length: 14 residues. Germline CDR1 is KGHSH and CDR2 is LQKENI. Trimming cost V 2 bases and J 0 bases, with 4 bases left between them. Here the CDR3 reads CASSPGATNEKLFF. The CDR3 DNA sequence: TGTGCCAGCTCACCAGGAGCAACTAATGAAAAACTGTTTTTT.

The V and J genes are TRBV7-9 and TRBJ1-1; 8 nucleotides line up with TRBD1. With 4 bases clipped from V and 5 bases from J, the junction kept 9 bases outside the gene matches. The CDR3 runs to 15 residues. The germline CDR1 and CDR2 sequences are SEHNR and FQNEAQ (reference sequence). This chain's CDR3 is CASSSYQGARTEAFF. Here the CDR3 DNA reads TGTGCCAGCAGCTCCTACCAGGGGGCGCGAACTGAAGCTTTCTTT.

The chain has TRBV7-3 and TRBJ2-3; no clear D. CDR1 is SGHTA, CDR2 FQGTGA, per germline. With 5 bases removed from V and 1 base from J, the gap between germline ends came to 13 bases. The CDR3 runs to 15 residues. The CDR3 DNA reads TGTGCCAGCAGCCCCCGCGGCTTTGGCACAGATACGCAGTATTTT. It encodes CASSPRGFGTDTQYF.

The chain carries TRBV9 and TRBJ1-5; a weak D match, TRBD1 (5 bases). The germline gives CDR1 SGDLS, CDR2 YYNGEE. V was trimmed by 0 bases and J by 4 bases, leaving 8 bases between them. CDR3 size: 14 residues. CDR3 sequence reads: CASSVGPGNQPQHF. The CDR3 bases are TGTGCCAGCAGCGTAGGTCCAGGGAATCAGCCCCAGCATTTT. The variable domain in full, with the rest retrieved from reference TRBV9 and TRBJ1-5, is DSGVTQTPKHLITATGQRVTLRCSPRSGDLSVYWYQQSLDQGLQFLIQYYNGEERAKGNILERFSAQQFPDLHSELNLSSLELGDSALYFCASSVGPGNQPQHFGDGTRLSIL.

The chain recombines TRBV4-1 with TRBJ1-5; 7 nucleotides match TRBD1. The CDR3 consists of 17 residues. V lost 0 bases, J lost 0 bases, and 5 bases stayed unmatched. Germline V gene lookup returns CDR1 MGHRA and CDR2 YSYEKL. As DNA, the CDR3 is TGCGCCAGCAGCCAAGACAGGACAGGACATAGCAATCAGCCCCAGCATTTT. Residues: CASSQDRTGHSNQPQHF.

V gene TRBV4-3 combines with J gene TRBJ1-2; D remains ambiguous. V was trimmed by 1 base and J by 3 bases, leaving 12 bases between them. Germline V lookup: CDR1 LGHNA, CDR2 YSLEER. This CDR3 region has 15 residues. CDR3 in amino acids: CASSQVQNPDYGYTF. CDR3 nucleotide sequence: TGCGCCAGCAGCCAAGTACAGAATCCAGACTATGGCTACACCTTC.

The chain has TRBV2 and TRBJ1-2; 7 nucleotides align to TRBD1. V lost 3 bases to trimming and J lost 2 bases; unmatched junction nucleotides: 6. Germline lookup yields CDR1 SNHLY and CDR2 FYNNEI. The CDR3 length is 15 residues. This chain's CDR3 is CASSEGGQRNYGYTF. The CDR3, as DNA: TGTGCCAGCAGTGAGGGGGGACAGCGAAACTATGGCTACACCTTC. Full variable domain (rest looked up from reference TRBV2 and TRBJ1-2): EPEVTQTPSHQVTQMGQEVILRCVPISNHLYFYWYRQILGQKVEFLVSFYNNEISEKSEIFDDQFSVERPDGSNFTLKIRSTKLEDSAMYFCASSEGGQRNYGYTFGSGTRLTVV.

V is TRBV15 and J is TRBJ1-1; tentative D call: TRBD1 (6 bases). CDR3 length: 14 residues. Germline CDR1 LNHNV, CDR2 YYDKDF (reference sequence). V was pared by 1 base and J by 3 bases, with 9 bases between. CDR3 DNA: TGTGCCACCAGCAGAGTACAGGGAGACACTGAAGCTTTCTTT. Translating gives CATSRVQGDTEAFF.

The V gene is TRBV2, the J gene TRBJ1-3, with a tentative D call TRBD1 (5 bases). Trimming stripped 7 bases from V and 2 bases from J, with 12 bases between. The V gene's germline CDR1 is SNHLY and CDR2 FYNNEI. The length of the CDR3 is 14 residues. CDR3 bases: TGTGCCAGCACCCCCGGGACTGCTGGAAACACCATATATTTT. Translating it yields CASTPGTAGNTIYF.

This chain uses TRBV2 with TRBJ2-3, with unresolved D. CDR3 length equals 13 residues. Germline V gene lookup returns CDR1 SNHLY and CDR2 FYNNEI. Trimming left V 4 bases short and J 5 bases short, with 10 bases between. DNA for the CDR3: TGTGCCAGCAGTGTACGAACTTTAGATACGCAGTATTTT. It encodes CASSVRTLDTQYF.

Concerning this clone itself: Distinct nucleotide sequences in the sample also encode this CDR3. In DNA, the CDR3 is TGCGCCAGCAGCCCGGGACTAGCGGGGGGTAACCAAGAGACCCAGTACTTC. As protein: CASSPGLAGGNQETQYF. The chain joins TRBV5-1 to TRBJ2-5, with 15 positions matching TRBD2. The trim removed 4 bases at V and 0 bases at J, leaving 4 bases unmatched. CDR3 length equals 17 residues. The germline CDR1 and CDR2 sequences are SGHRS and YFSETQ. The full variable domain, its missing parts supplied by reference TRBV5-1 and TRBJ2-5, is KAGVTQTPRYLIKTRGQQVTLSCSPISGHRSVSWYQQTPGQGLQFLFEYFSETQRNKGNFPGRFSGRQFSNSRSEMNVSTLELGDSALYLCASSPGLAGGNQETQYFGPGTRLLVL.

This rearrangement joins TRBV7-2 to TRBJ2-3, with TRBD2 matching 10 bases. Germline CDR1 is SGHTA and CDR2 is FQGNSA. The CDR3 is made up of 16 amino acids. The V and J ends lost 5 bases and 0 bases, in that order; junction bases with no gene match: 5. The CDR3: CASSPLAGRSTDTQYF. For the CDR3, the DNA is TGTGCCAGCAGCCCACTAGCGGGGAGGAGCACAGATACGCAGTATTTT.

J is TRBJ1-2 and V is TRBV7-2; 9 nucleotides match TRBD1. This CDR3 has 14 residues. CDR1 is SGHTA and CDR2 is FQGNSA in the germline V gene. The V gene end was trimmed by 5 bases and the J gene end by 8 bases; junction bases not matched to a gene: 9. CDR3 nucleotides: TGTGCCAGCAGCGACCGGGACAGGGAGTCCGGCTACACCTTC. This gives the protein CASSDRDRESGYTF.

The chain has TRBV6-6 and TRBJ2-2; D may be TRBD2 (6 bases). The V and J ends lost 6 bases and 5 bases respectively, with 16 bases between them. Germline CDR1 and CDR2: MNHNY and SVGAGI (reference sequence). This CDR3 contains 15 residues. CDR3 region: CASSPTGVGTGELFF. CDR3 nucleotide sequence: TGTGCCAGCAGCCCAACGGGGGTAGGGACCGGGGAGCTGTTTTTT.

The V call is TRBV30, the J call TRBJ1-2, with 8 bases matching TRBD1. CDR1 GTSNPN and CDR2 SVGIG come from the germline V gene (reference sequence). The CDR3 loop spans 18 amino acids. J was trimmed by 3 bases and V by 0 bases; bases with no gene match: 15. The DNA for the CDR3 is TGTGCCTGGAGTGTAATGTATCGAGGGACAGGAGACCACTATGGCTACACCTTC. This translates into CAWSVMYRGTGDHYGYTF.

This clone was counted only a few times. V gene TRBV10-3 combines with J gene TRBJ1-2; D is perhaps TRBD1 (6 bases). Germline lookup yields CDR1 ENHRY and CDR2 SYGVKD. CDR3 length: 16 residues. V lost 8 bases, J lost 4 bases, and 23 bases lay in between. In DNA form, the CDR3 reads TGTGCCATCGGGTCAGGCCGGACAGTGCCCCCCTATGGCTACACCTTC. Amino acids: CAIGSGRTVPPYGYTF.

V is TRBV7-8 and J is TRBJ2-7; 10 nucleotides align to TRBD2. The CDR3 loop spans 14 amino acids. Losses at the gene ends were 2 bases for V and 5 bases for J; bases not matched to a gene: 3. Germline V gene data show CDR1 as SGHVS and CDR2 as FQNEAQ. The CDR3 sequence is CASSLRTSGDEQYF. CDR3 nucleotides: TGTGCCAGCAGCTTAAGAACTAGCGGGGACGAGCAGTACTTC.